The clone carrying this TCR beta chain came up once. Its specificity is not known. This CDR3 spans 16 amino acids. Germline CDR1 and CDR2: LNHDA and SQIVND (reference sequence). The V and J ends lost 3 bases and 3 bases, in that order; junction bases with no gene match: 4. The data stem from a study of cytomegalovirus exposure and HLA in healthy donors. Findings of the study overall: Analysis was carried out at a later point, and it linked a missense DCLRE1C variant to TCR beta V- and J-gene trimming. The classifier reportedly diagnosed cytomegalovirus status with high specificity and sensitivity.

Vbeta (60) and Jbeta (13) primers were used in the PCR. Methods used by the authors: There were around 80 million unique TCR beta chains by a later count, and approximately 10 million of them were shared. Method: immunoSEQ multiplex PCR; TCRdb's copy keeps in-frame clones and lacks some. Clonal size and the V and J genes are those of that table, whereas D and trimming came from the DNA. The sample lists approximately 54,000 clones, roughly 85% occurring once. The chain has TRBV19 and TRBJ2-7; 14 bases are a match to TRBD2. The TCR sequence derives from a young woman in good health and CMV-seronegative. Sequenced input: PBMCs. The DNA for the CDR3 is TGTGCCAGTAGTATCCCCGGGACTAGCGGGAGCTACGAGCAGTACTTC. It is translated as CASSIPGTSGSYEQYF.